This TCR beta chain was obtained from a study of OX40 agonist ivuxolimab in advanced cancers. Study as a whole: An anti-OX40 (CD134) antibody with agonistic activity, ivuxolimab, was administered to patients.

Points from the study as a whole: There were, on average, more expanded clones in CD8+ T cells than in CD4+. With doses of 0.1 to 3.0 mg/kg, CD4+ and CD8+ blood T cells had undergone clonal expansion by week 6. The investigators did not determine what antigen specificity the expanded peripheral T cells had.

Data came from immunoSEQ multiplex PCR; TCRdb stores just in-frame clones and leaves some out. The sample lists approximately 98,000 clones, approximately 90% occurring once. Note on this clone: What it binds is not known.

This specimen was CD4+ or CD8+ T cells sorted from blood, taken in a trial of the OX40 agonist ivuxolimab. This clonotype was obtained from an adult with an advanced solid tumor such as melanoma, head and neck, liver or kidney cancer.

This CDR3 reads CASSIRGLADSYEQYF. CDR3 coding DNA: TGTGCCAGTAGTATAAGGGGACTAGCGGACTCCTACGAGCAGTACTTC. The rearrangement joins TRBV19 to TRBJ2-7; 11 nucleotides agree with TRBD2. This CDR3 has 16 amino acids. V lost 2 bases to trimming and J lost 0 bases; unmatched junction nucleotides: 3. Germline values: CDR1 LNHDA, CDR2 SQIVND (reference sequence).